This TCR beta chain was recovered during a study of T cell repertoires in cytomegalovirus infection. Trimming cost V 6 bases and J 14 bases; bases outside gene matches: 16. CDR1 is MDHEN, CDR2 SYDVKM, per germline. The CDR3 contains 14 residues. TCRdb processed the reads anew with MiXCR; each CDR3 protein has one entry. The sample lists about 60,000 distinct CDR3 sequences; roughly a third were seen once. The study, taken as a whole, reports: Ex vivo, HLA-C-restricted CMV-specific TCR beta clonotypes prevailed over the rest of the response.

To note about this clonotype: No antigen is known for it.

The sequencing input was PBMCs, sequenced either directly or after in vitro stimulation (not recorded which). The sequence came from a human donor in good health (CMV status not recorded). Some clones in this sample may be carry-over from other donors' samples. The chain is built from TRBV28 and TRBJ1-5; 7 nucleotides agree with TRBD1. CDR3 sequence: CASSRTLRDSPKHF. In DNA form, the CDR3 reads TGTGCCAGCAGCCGCACCCTTCGGGACAGCCCGAAGCATTTT.